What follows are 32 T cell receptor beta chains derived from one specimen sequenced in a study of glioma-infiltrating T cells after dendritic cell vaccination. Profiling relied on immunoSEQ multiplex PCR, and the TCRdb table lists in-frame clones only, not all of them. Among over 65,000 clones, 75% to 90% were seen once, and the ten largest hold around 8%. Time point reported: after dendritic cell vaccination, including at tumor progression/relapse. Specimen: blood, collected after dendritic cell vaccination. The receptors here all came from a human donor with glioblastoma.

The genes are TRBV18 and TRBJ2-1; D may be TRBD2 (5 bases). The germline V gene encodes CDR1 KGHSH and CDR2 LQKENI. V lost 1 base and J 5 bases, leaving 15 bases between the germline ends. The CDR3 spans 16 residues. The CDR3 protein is CASSPRIESRDNEQFF. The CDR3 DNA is TGTGCCAGCTCACCACGGATTGAGTCGCGGGACAATGAGCAGTTCTTC.

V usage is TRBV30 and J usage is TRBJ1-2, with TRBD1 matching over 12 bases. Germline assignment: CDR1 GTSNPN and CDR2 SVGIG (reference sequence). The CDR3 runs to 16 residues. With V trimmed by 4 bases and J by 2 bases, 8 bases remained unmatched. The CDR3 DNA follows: TGTGCCTGGACCCGGGACAGGGGGCGCAGAAACTATGGCTACACCTTC. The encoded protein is CAWTRDRGRRNYGYTF.

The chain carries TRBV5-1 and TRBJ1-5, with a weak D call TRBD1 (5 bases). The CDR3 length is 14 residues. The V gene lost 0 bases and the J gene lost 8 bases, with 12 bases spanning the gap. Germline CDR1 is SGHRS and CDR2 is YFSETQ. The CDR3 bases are TGCGCCAGCAGCTTGGAAAGGGGTGGTGAGCCCCAGCATTTT. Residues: CASSLERGGEPQHF.

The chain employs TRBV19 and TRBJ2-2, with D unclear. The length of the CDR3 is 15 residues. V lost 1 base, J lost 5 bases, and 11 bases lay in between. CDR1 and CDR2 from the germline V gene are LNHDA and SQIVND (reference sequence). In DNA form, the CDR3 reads TGTGCCAGTAGTATAGGACTTTCTCAGACCGGGGAGCTGTTTTTT. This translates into CASSIGLSQTGELFF.

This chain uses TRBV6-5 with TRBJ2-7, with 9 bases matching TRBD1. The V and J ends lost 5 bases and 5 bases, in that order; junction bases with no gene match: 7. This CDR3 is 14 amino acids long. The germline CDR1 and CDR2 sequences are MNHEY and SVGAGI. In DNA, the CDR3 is TGTGCCAGCAGTCCCGGGACAGGGTTCCACGAGCAGTACTTC. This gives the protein CASSPGTGFHEQYF.

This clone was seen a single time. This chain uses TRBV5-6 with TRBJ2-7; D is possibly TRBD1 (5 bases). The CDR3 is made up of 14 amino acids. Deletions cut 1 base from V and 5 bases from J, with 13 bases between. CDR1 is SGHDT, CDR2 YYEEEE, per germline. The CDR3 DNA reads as TGTGCCAGCAGCTTGATAGGGGTTGCGAACGAGCAGTACTTC. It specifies CASSLIGVANEQYF.

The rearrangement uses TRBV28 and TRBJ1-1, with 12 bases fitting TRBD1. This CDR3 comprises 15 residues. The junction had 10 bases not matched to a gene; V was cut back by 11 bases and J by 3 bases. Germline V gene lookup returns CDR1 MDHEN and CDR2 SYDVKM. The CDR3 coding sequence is TGTGCCGCTCCCGGGACAGGGGGCTGGGACACTGAAGCTTTCTTT. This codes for CAAPGTGGWDTEAFF.

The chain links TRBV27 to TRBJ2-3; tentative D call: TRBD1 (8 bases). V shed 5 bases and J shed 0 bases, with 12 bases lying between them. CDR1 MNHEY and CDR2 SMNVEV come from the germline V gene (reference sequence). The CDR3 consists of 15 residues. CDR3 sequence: CASSHRGGSTDTQYF. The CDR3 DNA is TGTGCCAGCAGTCACAGGGGGGGAAGCACAGATACGCAGTATTTT.

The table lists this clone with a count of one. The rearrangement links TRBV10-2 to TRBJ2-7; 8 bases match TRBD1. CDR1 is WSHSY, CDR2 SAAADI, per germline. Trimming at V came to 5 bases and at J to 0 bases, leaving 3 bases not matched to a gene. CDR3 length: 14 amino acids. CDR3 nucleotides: TGCGCCAGCAGTCTCGGGACAGGCTCCTACGAGCAGTACTTC. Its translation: CASSLGTGSYEQYF.

In nucleotides, the CDR3 is TGTGCCAGCAGCCCTCCAGGCCCGATGACTAGCGGGGCAACCCAGTACTTC. Translating it yields CASSPPGPMTSGATQYF. The chain links TRBV7-6 to TRBJ2-5; TRBD2 matches 11 bases. J gave up 8 bases and V 5 bases, and 16 bases lay outside the gene matches. The length of the CDR3 is 17 residues. CDR1 and CDR2 from the germline V gene are SGHVS and FNYEAQ.

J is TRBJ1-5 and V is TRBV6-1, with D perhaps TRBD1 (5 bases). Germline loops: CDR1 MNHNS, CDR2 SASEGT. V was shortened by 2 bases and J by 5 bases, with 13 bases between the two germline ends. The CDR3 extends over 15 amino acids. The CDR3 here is CASSESGQGHQPQHF. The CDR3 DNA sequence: TGTGCCAGCAGTGAATCCGGGCAGGGCCATCAGCCCCAGCATTTT.

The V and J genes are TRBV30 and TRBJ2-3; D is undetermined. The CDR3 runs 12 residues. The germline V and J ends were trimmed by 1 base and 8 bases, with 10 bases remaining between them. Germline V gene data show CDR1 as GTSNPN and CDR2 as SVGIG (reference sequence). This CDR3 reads CAWSGGVGTQYF. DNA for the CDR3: TGTGCCTGGAGTGGAGGAGTGGGTACGCAGTATTTT.

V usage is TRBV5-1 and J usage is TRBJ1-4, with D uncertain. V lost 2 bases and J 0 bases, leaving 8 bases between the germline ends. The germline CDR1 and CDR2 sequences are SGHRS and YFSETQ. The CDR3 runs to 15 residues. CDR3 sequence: CASSFHGATNEKLFF. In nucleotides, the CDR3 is TGCGCCAGCAGCTTCCACGGAGCAACTAATGAAAAACTGTTTTTT.

Written as DNA, the CDR3 is TGTGCCAGTAGTATATCGGTTGCAGCCAAAAACATTCAGTACTTC. It translates to CASSISVAAKNIQYF. This chain uses TRBV19 with TRBJ2-4; D call uncertain. Trimming took off 2 bases at V and 0 bases at J, with 8 bases between the two ends. The germline CDR1 and CDR2 sequences are LNHDA and SQIVND (reference sequence). The CDR3 contains 15 residues.

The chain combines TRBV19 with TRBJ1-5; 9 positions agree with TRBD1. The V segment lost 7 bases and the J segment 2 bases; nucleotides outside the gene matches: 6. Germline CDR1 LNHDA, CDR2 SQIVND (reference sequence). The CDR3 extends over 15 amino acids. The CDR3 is CASNPRDRGNQPQHF. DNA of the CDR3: TGTGCCAGTAACCCCCGGGACAGGGGCAATCAGCCCCAGCATTTT.

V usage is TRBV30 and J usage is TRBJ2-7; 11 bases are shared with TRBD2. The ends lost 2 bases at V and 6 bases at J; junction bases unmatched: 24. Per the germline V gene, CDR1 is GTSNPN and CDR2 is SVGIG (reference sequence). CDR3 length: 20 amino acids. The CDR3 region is CAWSPGGQRPNSGRASEQYF. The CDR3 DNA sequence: TGTGCCTGGAGTCCAGGGGGCCAACGCCCGAATAGCGGGAGGGCCAGCGAGCAGTACTTC. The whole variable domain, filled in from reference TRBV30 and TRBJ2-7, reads SQTIHQWPATLVQPVGSPLSLECTVEGTSNPNLYWYRQAAGRGLQLLFYSVGIGQISSEVPQNLSASRPQDRQFILSSKKLLLSDSGFYLCAWSPGGQRPNSGRASEQYFGPGTRLTVT.

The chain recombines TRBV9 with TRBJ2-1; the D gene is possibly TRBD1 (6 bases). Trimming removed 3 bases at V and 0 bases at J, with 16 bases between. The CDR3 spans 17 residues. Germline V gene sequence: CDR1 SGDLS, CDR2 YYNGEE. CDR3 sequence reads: CASSASTGRTSYNEQFF. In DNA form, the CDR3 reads TGTGCCAGCAGCGCCTCGACAGGCCGTACCTCCTACAATGAGCAGTTCTTC.

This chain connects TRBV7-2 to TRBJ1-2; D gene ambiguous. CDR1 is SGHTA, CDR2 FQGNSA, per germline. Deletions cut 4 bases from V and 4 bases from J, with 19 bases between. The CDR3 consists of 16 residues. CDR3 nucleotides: TGTGCCAGCAGCTCCTTCCAGCTACAGAGCCCCTATGGCTACACCTTC. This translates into CASSSFQLQSPYGYTF.

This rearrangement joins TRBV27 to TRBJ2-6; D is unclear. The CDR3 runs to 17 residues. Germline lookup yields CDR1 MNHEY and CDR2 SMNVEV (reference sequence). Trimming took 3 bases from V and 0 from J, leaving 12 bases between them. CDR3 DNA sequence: TGTGCCAGCAGTTTGATGCGGAGTCACTCTGGGGCCAACGTCCTGACTTTC. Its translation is CASSLMRSHSGANVLTF.

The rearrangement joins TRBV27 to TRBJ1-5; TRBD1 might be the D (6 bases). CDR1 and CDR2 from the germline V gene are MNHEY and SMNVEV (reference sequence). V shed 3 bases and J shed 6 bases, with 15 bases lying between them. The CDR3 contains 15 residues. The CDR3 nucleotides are TGTGCCAGCAGTTTGGGATGGGGGGGCGGTCAGCCCCAGCATTTT. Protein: CASSLGWGGGQPQHF.

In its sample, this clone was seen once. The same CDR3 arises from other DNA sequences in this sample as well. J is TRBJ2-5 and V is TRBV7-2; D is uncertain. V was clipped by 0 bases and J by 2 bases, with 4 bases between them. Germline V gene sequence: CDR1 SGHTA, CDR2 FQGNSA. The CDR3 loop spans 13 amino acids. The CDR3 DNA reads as TGTGCCAGCAGCTTAGCGCGGCAAGAGACCCAGTACTTC. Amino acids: CASSLARQETQYF.

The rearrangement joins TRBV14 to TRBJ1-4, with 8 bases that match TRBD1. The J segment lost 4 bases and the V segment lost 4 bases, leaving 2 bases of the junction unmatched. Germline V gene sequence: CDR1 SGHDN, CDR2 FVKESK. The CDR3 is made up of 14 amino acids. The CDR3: CASSRDRFNEKLFF. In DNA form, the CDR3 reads TGTGCCAGCAGCCGGGACAGGTTTAATGAAAAACTGTTTTTT.

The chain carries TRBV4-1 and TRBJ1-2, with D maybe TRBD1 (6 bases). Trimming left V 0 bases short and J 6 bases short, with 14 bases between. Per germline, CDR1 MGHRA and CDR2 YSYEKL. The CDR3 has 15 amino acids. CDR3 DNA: TGCGCCAGCAGCCAAGATTCGAACAGGGTTGATGGCTACACCTTC. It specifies CASSQDSNRVDGYTF.

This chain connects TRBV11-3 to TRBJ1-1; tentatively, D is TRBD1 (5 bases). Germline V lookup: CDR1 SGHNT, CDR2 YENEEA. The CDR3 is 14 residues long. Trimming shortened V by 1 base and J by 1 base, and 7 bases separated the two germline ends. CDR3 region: CASSLGGPNTEAFF. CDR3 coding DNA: TGTGCCAGCAGCTTAGGGGGCCCGAACACTGAAGCTTTCTTT.

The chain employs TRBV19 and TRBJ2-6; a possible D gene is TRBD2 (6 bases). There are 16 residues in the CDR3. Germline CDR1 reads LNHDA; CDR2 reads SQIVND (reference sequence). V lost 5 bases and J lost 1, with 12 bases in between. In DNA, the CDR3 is TGTGCCAGTAGTCCAAGCGGAGGGTCTGGGGCCAACGTCCTGACTTTC. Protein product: CASSPSGGSGANVLTF.

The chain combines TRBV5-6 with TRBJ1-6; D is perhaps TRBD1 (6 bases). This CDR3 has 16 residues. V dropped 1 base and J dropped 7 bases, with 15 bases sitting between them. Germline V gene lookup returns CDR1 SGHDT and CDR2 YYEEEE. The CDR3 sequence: CASSLQKTGRNSPLHF. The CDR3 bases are TGTGCCAGCAGCTTGCAGAAAACAGGGAGAAATTCACCCCTCCACTTT.

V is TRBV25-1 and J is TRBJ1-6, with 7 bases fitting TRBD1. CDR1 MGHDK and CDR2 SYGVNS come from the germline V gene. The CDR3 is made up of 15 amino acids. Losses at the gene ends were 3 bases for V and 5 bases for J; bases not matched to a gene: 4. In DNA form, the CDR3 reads TGTGCCAGCAGTGAGGGGGACAGAGATAATTCACCCCTCCACTTT. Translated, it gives CASSEGDRDNSPLHF.

In DNA, the CDR3 is TGTGCCACCAGCACCCGTGGACTAGTTTTCAATGAGCAGTTCTTC. Translation: CATSTRGLVFNEQFF. This chain links TRBV15 with TRBJ2-1; 7 positions agree with TRBD2. The trim removed 4 bases at V and 6 bases at J, leaving 9 bases unmatched. Germline V gene lookup returns CDR1 LNHNV and CDR2 YYDKDF (reference sequence). This CDR3 contains 15 residues.

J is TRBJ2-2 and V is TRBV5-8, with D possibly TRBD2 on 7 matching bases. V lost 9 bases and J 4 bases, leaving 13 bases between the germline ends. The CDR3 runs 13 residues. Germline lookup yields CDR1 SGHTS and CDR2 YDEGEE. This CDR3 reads CATKGGGTGELFF. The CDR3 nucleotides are TGTGCCACCAAAGGGGGGGGCACCGGGGAGCTGTTTTTT. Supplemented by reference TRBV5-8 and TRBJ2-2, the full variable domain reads EAGVTQSPTHLIKTRGQQATLRCSPISGHTSVYWYQQALGLGLQFLLWYDEGEERNRGNFPPRFSGRQFPNYSSELNVNALELEDSALYLCATKGGGTGELFFGEGSRLTVL.

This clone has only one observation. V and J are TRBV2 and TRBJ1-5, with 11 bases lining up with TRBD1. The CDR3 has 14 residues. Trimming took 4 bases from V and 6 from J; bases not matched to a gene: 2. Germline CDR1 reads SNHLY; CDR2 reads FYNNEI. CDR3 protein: CASSGTGGGQPQHF. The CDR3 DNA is TGTGCCAGCAGTGGGACAGGGGGCGGTCAGCCCCAGCATTTT.

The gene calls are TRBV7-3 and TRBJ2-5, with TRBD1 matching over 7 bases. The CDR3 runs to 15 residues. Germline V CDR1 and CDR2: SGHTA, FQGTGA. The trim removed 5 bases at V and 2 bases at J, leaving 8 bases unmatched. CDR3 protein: CASSPQGRGQETQYF. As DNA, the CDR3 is TGTGCCAGCAGCCCCCAGGGCAGGGGGCAAGAGACCCAGTACTTC.

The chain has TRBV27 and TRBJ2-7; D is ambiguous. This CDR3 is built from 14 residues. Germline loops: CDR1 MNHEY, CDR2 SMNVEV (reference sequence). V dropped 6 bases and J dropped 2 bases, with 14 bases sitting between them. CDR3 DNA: TGTGCCAGCAGCCTCTCTCGTGGGCCCTACGAGCAGTACTTC. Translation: CASSLSRGPYEQYF.